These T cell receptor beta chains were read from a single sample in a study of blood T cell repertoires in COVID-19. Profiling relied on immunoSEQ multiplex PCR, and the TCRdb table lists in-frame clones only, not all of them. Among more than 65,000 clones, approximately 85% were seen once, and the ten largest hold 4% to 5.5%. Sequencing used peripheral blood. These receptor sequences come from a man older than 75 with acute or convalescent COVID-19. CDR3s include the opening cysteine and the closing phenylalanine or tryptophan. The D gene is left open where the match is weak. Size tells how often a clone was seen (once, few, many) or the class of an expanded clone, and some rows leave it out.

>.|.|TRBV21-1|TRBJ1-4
TGTGCCAGCAGCCCGCGAATAGGGCGGGGGTGTAATGAAAAACTGTTTTTT
CASSPRIGRGCNEKLFF
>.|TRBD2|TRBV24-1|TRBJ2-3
TGTGCCACCAGTGATTTGGGAGCGGGAGGAGTAACAGATACGCAGTATTTT
CATSDLGAGGVTDTQYF
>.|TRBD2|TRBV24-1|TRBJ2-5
TGTGCCACCAGTGATCGGGGGGGTCAAGAGACCCAGTACTTC
CATSDRGGQETQYF
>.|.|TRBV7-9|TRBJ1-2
TGTGCCAGCAGCCCCACAGCAAGGGGGTATGGCTACACCTTC
CASSPTARGYGYTF
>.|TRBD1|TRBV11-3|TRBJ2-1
TGTGCCAGCAGCGCGACAGGGCCTAATGAGCAGTTCTTC
CASSATGPNEQFF
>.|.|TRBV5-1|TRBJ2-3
TGCGCCAGCAGCTTGGTCCAGGATACGCAGTATTTT
CASSLVQDTQYF
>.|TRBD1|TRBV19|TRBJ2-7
TGTGCCAGTAGCCCCACCCCGACAGGGTTGAGGGAGCAGTACTTC
CASSPTPTGLREQYF
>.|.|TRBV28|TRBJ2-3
TGTGCCAGCAGGAAAGGGGCCACAGATACGCAGTATTTT
CASRKGATDTQYF
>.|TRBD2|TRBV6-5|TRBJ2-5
TGTGCCAGCAGGCCCGCGGGGGGTGGGGAGACCCAGTACTTC
CASRPAGGGETQYF
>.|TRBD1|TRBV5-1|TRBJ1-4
TGCGCCAGCAGCGTTGACAGGGACAATGAAAAACTGTTTTTT
CASSVDRDNEKLFF
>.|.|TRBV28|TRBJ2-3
TGTGCCAGCAGCCACGAGGTTGAAGATACGCAGTATTTT
CASSHEVEDTQYF
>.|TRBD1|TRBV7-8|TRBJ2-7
TGTGCCAGCAGCTTGGGACAGGGCGCCGAGCAGTACTTC
CASSLGQGAEQYF
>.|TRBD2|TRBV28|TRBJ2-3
TGTGCCAGCAGATCTGGACTAGCGGGGTATACGCAGTATTTT
CASRSGLAGYTQYF
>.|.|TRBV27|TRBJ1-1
TGTGCCAGCAGTGATGCCCCAGGGTTGAACACTGAAGCTTTCTTT
CASSDAPGLNTEAFF
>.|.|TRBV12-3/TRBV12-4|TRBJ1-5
TGTGCCAGCAGTTTATTGGGGCGTCAGCCCCAGCATTTT
CASSLLGRQPQHF
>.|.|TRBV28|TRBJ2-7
TGTGCCAGCAGCGGCCGTAAGGGAGTCTACGAGCAGTACTTC
CASSGRKGVYEQYF
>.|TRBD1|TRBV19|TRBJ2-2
TGTGCCACTTACCCGGGACAGGGTAGGAGGAACACCGGGGAGCTGTTTTTT
CATYPGQGRRNTGELFF
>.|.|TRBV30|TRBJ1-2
TGTGCCTGGAGTGTACTAATAGGGGAGGGCTATGGCTACACCTTC
CAWSVLIGEGYGYTF
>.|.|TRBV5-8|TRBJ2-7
TGTGCCAGCAGCTTAGGTGGTGGGGGCGAATACGAGCAGTACTTC
CASSLGGGGEYEQYF
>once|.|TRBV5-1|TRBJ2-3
TGCGCCAGCAGTACCCAGAGGAGCACAGATACGCAGTATTTT
CASSTQRSTDTQYF
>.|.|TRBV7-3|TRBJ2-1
TGTGCCAGCAGCGTGAGGGCAGGTGGAATTTTCTTC
CASSVRAGGIFF
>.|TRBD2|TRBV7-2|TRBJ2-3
TGTGCCAGCAGCCTTAGCGGGGGTAGCACAGATACGCAGTATTTT
CASSLSGGSTDTQYF